The 17 T cell receptor beta chains reported below all come from one sample, sequenced in a study of T cell responses to AZD1222 COVID-19 vaccine. Repertoires were generated with immunoSEQ multiplex PCR, while TCRdb's copy carries only in-frame clones and drops some. The sample includes approximately 170,000 clones, over 75% of them seen just once. Material: peripheral blood, obtained on day 0 of AZD1222 vaccination. These TCRs come from an adult in good health.

The chain links TRBV20-1 to TRBJ1-1, with D hard to call. Trimming left V 4 bases short and J 3 bases short, with 6 bases between. Germline values: CDR1 DFQATT, CDR2 SNEGSKA (reference sequence). The CDR3 spans 11 residues. CDR3 nucleotides: TGCAGTGCTACTCCGCACACTGAAGCTTTCTTT. Translation: CSATPHTEAFF.

This clone occurred a few times. The chain combines TRBV6-5 with TRBJ2-7; 8 nucleotides agree with TRBD2. Germline assignment: CDR1 MNHEY and CDR2 SVGAGI. The V and J ends lost 7 bases and 1 base, in that order; junction bases with no gene match: 3. This CDR3 comprises 13 residues. DNA for the CDR3: TGTGCCAGCATCCGCGGGGGGTCCTACGAGCAGTACTTC. This sequence encodes CASIRGGSYEQYF.

The CDR3 DNA follows: TGTGCCAGCAGTTATCAGACCAATACGCAGTATTTT. Translated, it gives CASSYQTNTQYF. The chain joins TRBV12-3 or TRBV12-4 to TRBJ2-3; D not certain. V gave up 4 bases and J gave up 7 bases, with 9 bases separating them. The CDR3 totals 12 residues.

This sequence joins TRBV4-1 and TRBJ1-6; the D is unclear. Per the germline V gene, CDR1 is MGHRA and CDR2 is YSYEKL. The ends were cut back, 0 bases at V and 2 bases at J, with 5 bases in the middle. This CDR3 spans 15 amino acids. The CDR3 bases are TGCGCCAGCAGCCAAGAGTCTGCCTATAATTCACCCCTCCACTTT. It encodes CASSQESAYNSPLHF.

Notes on this clone: Within the sample, other DNA sequences also encode this same CDR3. The gene calls are TRBV7-9 and TRBJ1-5; D perhaps matches TRBD1 (5 bases). Germline CDR1 and CDR2: SEHNR and FQNEAQ (reference sequence). The V gene lost 1 base and the J gene lost 5 bases, with 6 bases spanning the gap. The CDR3 extends over 13 amino acids. Written as DNA, the CDR3 is TGTGCCAGCAGCTTAGTGGGGGATCAGCCCCAGCATTTT. This encodes CASSLVGDQPQHF.

The rearrangement links TRBV7-9 to TRBJ1-5; TRBD1 matches 7 bases. In germline, CDR1 is SEHNR, CDR2 FQNEAQ (reference sequence). The ends lost 3 bases at V and 5 bases at J; junction bases unmatched: 4. This CDR3 contains 14 residues. CDR3 nucleotide sequence: TGTGCCAGCAGCTTGACAGGGCTCCATCAGCCCCAGCATTTT. The encoded protein is CASSLTGLHQPQHF.

The chain has TRBV5-1 and TRBJ2-3, with 11 bases aligning to TRBD2. Per the germline V gene, CDR1 is SGHRS and CDR2 is YFSETQ. There are 16 residues in the CDR3. V shed 4 bases, J shed 4 bases, and the junction held 8 bases outside the gene matches. The chain's CDR3 is CASSRGLAGGSDTQYF. CDR3 DNA sequence: TGCGCCAGCAGCCGGGGCCTAGCGGGGGGTTCAGATACGCAGTATTTT. The whole variable domain, remainder taken from reference TRBV5-1 and TRBJ2-3, is KAGVTQTPRYLIKTRGQQVTLSCSPISGHRSVSWYQQTPGQGLQFLFEYFSETQRNKGNFPGRFSGRQFSNSRSEMNVSTLELGDSALYLCASSRGLAGGSDTQYFGPGTRLTVL.

CDR3 residues: CASSATGEGNTEAFF. In DNA form, the CDR3 reads TGTGCCAGCAGCGCGACAGGGGAGGGGAACACTGAAGCTTTCTTT. This rearrangement joins TRBV6-5 to TRBJ1-1; TRBD1 matches at 8 bases. The CDR3 spans 15 residues. After removal of 6 bases from V and 1 base from J, the junction contained 7 bases not matched to a gene. Germline V CDR1 and CDR2: MNHEY, SVGAGI.

The chain carries TRBV28 and TRBJ2-7; TRBD2 might be the D (7 bases). V lost 2 bases, J lost 2 bases, and 10 bases lay in between. The length of the CDR3 is 14 residues. Looked up from germline, CDR1 is MDHEN and CDR2 is SYDVKM. The CDR3 DNA is TGTGCCAGCAGTTTAGCGGGGGACACCTACGAGCAGTACTTC. Amino acids: CASSLAGDTYEQYF.

This chain connects TRBV5-1 to TRBJ1-1; maybe TRBD1 (5 bases). CDR3 size: 15 residues. Per the germline V gene, CDR1 is SGHRS and CDR2 is YFSETQ. Trimming cost V 5 bases and J 6 bases, with 20 bases left between them. The CDR3 here is CASRREGHGAPEAFF. CDR3 sequence (DNA): TGCGCCAGCAGGCGGGAAGGACACGGAGCTCCTGAAGCTTTCTTT.

This chain joins TRBV18 and TRBJ2-5; D is unresolved. Trimming stripped 3 bases from V and 0 bases from J, with 8 bases between. Germline V lookup: CDR1 KGHSH, CDR2 LQKENI. The CDR3 contains 14 residues. The CDR3 sequence: CASSPPDNQETQYF. In DNA form, the CDR3 reads TGTGCCAGCTCACCCCCTGACAACCAAGAGACCCAGTACTTC.

This chain connects TRBV9 to TRBJ2-5, with D unclear. The CDR3 has 11 residues. The V and J ends lost 4 bases and 5 bases respectively, with 6 bases between them. From germline, CDR1 is SGDLS and CDR2 YYNGEE. The CDR3 reads CASSLGETQYF. The CDR3 DNA is TGTGCCAGCAGCCTGGGGGAGACCCAGTACTTC.

The J gene is TRBJ1-1, the V gene TRBV30; 8 positions match TRBD1. Germline trimming cut 1 base from V and 0 bases from J; bases unmatched to any gene: 1. The CDR3 loop spans 14 amino acids. Germline V gives CDR1 GTSNPN, CDR2 SVGIG (reference sequence). DNA of the CDR3: TGTGCCTGGAGTGGACAGGGGATGAACACTGAAGCTTTCTTT. This sequence encodes CAWSGQGMNTEAFF.

V gene TRBV9 combines with J gene TRBJ2-2, with unresolved D. The germline V gene has CDR1 SGDLS and CDR2 YYNGEE. CDR3 length: 15 amino acids. V was shortened by 0 bases and J by 5 bases, with 11 bases between the two germline ends. CDR3 bases: TGTGCCAGCAGCGTAGTTGGTTTAGGAACCGGGGAGCTGTTTTTT. It encodes CASSVVGLGTGELFF.

The chain recombines TRBV10-3 with TRBJ2-5, with D perhaps matching TRBD2 (6 bases). Germline loops: CDR1 ENHRY, CDR2 SYGVKD. This CDR3 comprises 16 residues. Trimming stripped 4 bases from V and 4 bases from J, with 19 bases between. CDR3 residues: CAISVPRDSRRETQYF. The CDR3 DNA sequence: TGTGCCATCAGTGTTCCCAGGGACTCCCGCCGAGAGACCCAGTACTTC.

As concerns this clone: The junction does not match germline at one end; this may be a read error. The V call is TRBV12-3 or TRBV12-4, the J call TRBJ1-2; 8 positions match TRBD1. This CDR3 contains 11 residues. The CDR3 DNA sequence: TGTGCCAGCAGTCCCCGACAGGGGATCTCCTTC. Its translation: CASSPRQGISF.

This chain uses TRBV6-6 with TRBJ2-1; tentatively, D is TRBD2 (5 bases). V dropped 5 bases and J dropped 3 bases, with 14 bases sitting between them. Germline assignment: CDR1 MNHNY and CDR2 SVGAGI (reference sequence). The CDR3 covers 15 residues. CDR3 amino acids: CASSRRTENYNEQFF. Written as DNA, the CDR3 is TGTGCCAGCAGTCGGAGGACCGAAAACTACAATGAGCAGTTCTTC.